This entry lists 30 T cell receptor beta chains sequenced from one sample in a study of blood T cell repertoires in COVID-19. Assay used: immunoSEQ multiplex PCR; TCRdb lists only in-frame clones, some missing. The data show over 200,000 clones, 83% seen once. Material for sequencing was peripheral blood. The receptors were sampled from a man aged 80 or over with acute or convalescent COVID-19.

The CDR3 reads CASSPGQMGPGGQPQHF. Written as DNA, the CDR3 is TGTGCCAGCAGCCCGGGACAGATGGGCCCGGGTGGTCAGCCCCAGCATTTT. V gene TRBV5-8 combines with J gene TRBJ1-5, with 7 bases fitting TRBD1. The CDR3 length is 17 residues. Trimming removed 4 bases from V and 6 bases from J; junction bases left unmatched: 16. Germline V gene data show CDR1 as SGHTS and CDR2 as YDEGEE. Full variable domain (remainder filled in from reference TRBV5-8 and TRBJ1-5): EAGVTQSPTHLIKTRGQQATLRCSPISGHTSVYWYQQALGLGLQFLLWYDEGEERNRGNFPPRFSGRQFPNYSSELNVNALELEDSALYLCASSPGQMGPGGQPQHFGDGTRLSIL.

The J gene is TRBJ1-5, the V gene TRBV15; D is perhaps TRBD1 (5 bases). Germline V gives CDR1 LNHNV, CDR2 YYDKDF (reference sequence). Trimming left V 0 bases short and J 8 bases short, with 14 bases between. The CDR3 has 15 residues. Here the CDR3 DNA reads TGTGCCACCAGCAGAGATAGGGGTATCGAGGAGCCCCAGCATTTT. Translation: CATSRDRGIEEPQHF.

V gene TRBV2 combines with J gene TRBJ2-5, with TRBD1 matching over 10 bases. The germline CDR1 and CDR2 sequences are SNHLY and FYNNEI. This CDR3 has 14 residues. The V segment lost 6 bases and the J segment 4 bases; nucleotides outside the gene matches: 5. The CDR3 DNA sequence: TGTGCCAGCAGGCTGGGACAGGGGACAGAGACCCAGTACTTC. Its translation is CASRLGQGTETQYF.

The V gene is TRBV28, the J gene TRBJ2-5; a possible D gene is TRBD1 (6 bases). The germline V and J ends were trimmed by 3 bases and 0 bases, with 11 bases remaining between them. Germline CDR1 and CDR2: MDHEN and SYDVKM. The CDR3 covers 15 residues. The CDR3 bases are TGTGCCAGCAGTTTCTTGGGGGCCCACCAAGAGACCCAGTACTTC. Translating gives CASSFLGAHQETQYF.

The chain links TRBV3-1 (or the pseudogene TRBV3-2) to TRBJ2-2; possibly TRBD2 for D (6 bases). The CDR3 has 17 residues. Germline CDR1 LGHDT, CDR2 YNNKEL (reference sequence). V lost 0 bases to trimming and J lost 4 bases, with 15 bases between them. The CDR3 region has the DNA TGTGCCAGCAGCCAAGATTTATGGCGGGACCTCACCGGGGAGCTGTTTTTT. It encodes CASSQDLWRDLTGELFF.

The sample holds a few counts of this clone. The rearrangement uses TRBV4-1 and TRBJ2-7, with D perhaps matching TRBD2 (7 bases). The germline V gene has CDR1 MGHRA and CDR2 YSYEKL. V dropped 0 bases and J dropped 8 bases, with 14 bases sitting between them. CDR3 size: 14 residues. CDR3 bases: TGCGCCAGCAGCCAAGAAGGCGGGGGCGTTCAGCAGTACTTC. Its translation is CASSQEGGGVQQYF.

This chain joins TRBV6-5 and TRBJ2-5, with 15 bases aligning to TRBD2. J was trimmed by 3 bases and V by 6 bases; bases with no gene match: 2. Per the germline V gene, CDR1 is MNHEY and CDR2 is SVGAGI. CDR3 length equals 15 residues. The CDR3 DNA reads as TGTGCCAGCAGGGGACTAGCGGGAGGAAAAGAGACCCAGTACTTC. Translating gives CASRGLAGGKETQYF.

The sample holds a few counts of this clone. The CDR3 nucleotides are TGTGCCAGCAGCTTTCCCCGCGCCGGAAACACCATATATTTT. Amino acids: CASSFPRAGNTIYF. The chain uses TRBV7-2 and TRBJ1-3, with D hard to call. Germline assignment: CDR1 SGHTA and CDR2 FQGNSA. There are 14 residues in the CDR3. V lost 3 bases and J lost 4, with 10 bases in between.

V and J are TRBV5-8 and TRBJ2-5, with 8 bases fitting TRBD1. V lost 2 bases to trimming and J lost 6 bases; unmatched junction nucleotides: 3. The CDR3 totals 13 residues. CDR1 is SGHTS, CDR2 YDEGEE, per germline. CDR3 nucleotide sequence: TGTGCCAGCAGCTTAGGACAGGGACAGACCCAGTACTTC. Amino acids: CASSLGQGQTQYF.

CDR3 loop: CASSPKGGGYNEQFF. The DNA for the CDR3 is TGTGCCAGCAGCCCGAAGGGGGGGGGTTACAATGAGCAGTTCTTC. The gene calls are TRBV5-4 and TRBJ2-1; D is possibly TRBD2 (7 bases). The CDR3 spans 15 residues. Deletions cut 4 bases from V and 4 bases from J, with 15 bases between. From germline, CDR1 is SGHNT and CDR2 YYREEE (reference sequence).

This clone was found a few times. The chain uses TRBV5-1 and TRBJ1-2; possible D gene TRBD1, 5 bases. Germline V gene sequence: CDR1 SGHRS, CDR2 YFSETQ. V lost 8 bases to trimming and J lost 4 bases, with 15 bases between them. The length of the CDR3 is 13 residues. The CDR3 reads CASSQGVFYGYTF. In nucleotides, the CDR3 is TGCGCCAGTAGCCAAGGGGTCTTCTATGGCTACACCTTC.

Concerning this clone: Other DNA sequences from this sample encode an identical CDR3 as well. The chain recombines TRBV2 with TRBJ1-4; D is undetermined. Trimming took off 0 bases at V and 8 bases at J, with 10 bases between the two ends. The CDR3 sequence is 14 residues long. CDR1 is SNHLY, CDR2 FYNNEI, per germline. For the CDR3, the DNA is TGTGCCAGCAGTGAAGCGCTTCGGGGAGAAAAACTGTTTTTT. Translation gives CASSEALRGEKLFF.

V and J are TRBV19 and TRBJ1-2; D uncertain. The CDR3 runs 12 residues. The ends were cut back, 3 bases at V and 8 bases at J, with 10 bases in the middle. CDR1 is LNHDA, CDR2 SQIVND, per germline (reference sequence). CDR3 sequence (DNA): TGTGCCAGTAGTATGACGGGGTCGGGCTACACCTTC. Translating gives CASSMTGSGYTF. Based on the CDR3 plus reference TRBV19 and TRBJ1-2, the full variable domain is DGGITQSPKYLFRKEGQNVTLSCEQNLNHDAMYWYRQDPGQGLRLIYYSQIVNDFQKGDIAEGYSVSREKKESFPLTVTSAQKNPTAFYLCASSMTGSGYTFGSGTRLTVV.

This chain links TRBV9 with TRBJ2-5, with 11 bases fitting TRBD2. The CDR3 has 17 residues. The germline gives CDR1 SGDLS, CDR2 YYNGEE. The V and J ends lost 0 bases and 3 bases, in that order; junction bases with no gene match: 7. CDR3 loop: CASSVGASGGLEETQYF. CDR3 DNA sequence: TGTGCCAGCAGCGTAGGGGCTAGCGGGGGGCTGGAAGAGACCCAGTACTTC.

The CDR3, as DNA: TGTGCCAGTAGTACTAACGGACAGGGGGGATTTGCCCAGTACTTC. Its translation: CASSTNGQGGFAQYF. The chain recombines TRBV19 with TRBJ2-5; 10 bases fit TRBD1. The germline CDR1 and CDR2 sequences are LNHDA and SQIVND (reference sequence). Germline trimming cut 4 bases from V and 9 bases from J; bases unmatched to any gene: 11. The CDR3 sequence is 15 residues long.

The chain is built from TRBV9 and TRBJ1-4; tentatively, D is TRBD1 (5 bases). Trimming stripped 0 bases from V and 7 bases from J, with 10 bases between. The CDR3 contains 14 residues. Germline V gene data show CDR1 as SGDLS and CDR2 as YYNGEE. For the CDR3, the DNA is TGTGCCAGCAGCGTAGTTGACAGTGGTGAAAAACTGTTTTTT. Protein: CASSVVDSGEKLFF.

This clone was recorded many times. The chain links TRBV11-2 to TRBJ2-1; 8 nucleotides align to TRBD2. The CDR3 totals 16 residues. Germline CDR1 reads SGHAT; CDR2 reads FQNNGV. V lost 5 bases to trimming and J lost 7 bases; unmatched junction nucleotides: 13. DNA of the CDR3: TGTGCCAGCAGCCCCTATGGTAGCGGGACTCAAAATGAGCAGTTCTTC. It translates to CASSPYGSGTQNEQFF.

This chain links TRBV6-5 with TRBJ2-6; 7 positions agree with TRBD1. CDR3 length: 15 amino acids. Germline assignment: CDR1 MNHEY and CDR2 SVGAGI. V gave up 6 bases and J gave up 2 bases; unmatched junction bases: 4. CDR3 in DNA: TGTGCCAGCAGGGATGACAGGGCTGGGGCCAACGTCCTGACTTTC. Translated: CASRDDRAGANVLTF.

This chain uses TRBV6-1 with TRBJ2-2; perhaps TRBD1 as D (6 bases). The length of the CDR3 is 15 residues. The germline gives CDR1 MNHNS, CDR2 SASEGT. Between the trimmed V and J ends, which lost 2 bases and 0 bases, there was a span of 7 bases. CDR3 coding DNA: TGTGCCAGCAGTGAAAACAGGGCGAACACCGGGGAGCTGTTTTTT. Translation: CASSENRANTGELFF.

The rearrangement uses TRBV4-1 and TRBJ2-1; TRBD2 matches at 10 bases. Germline V gene sequence: CDR1 MGHRA, CDR2 YSYEKL. V shed 1 base and J 7 bases; nucleotides not matched to a gene: 4. The CDR3 spans 15 residues. DNA of the CDR3: TGCGCCAGCAGCCAAGCTAGCGGGAGCAAGAATGAGCAGTTCTTC. As protein: CASSQASGSKNEQFF.

Many counts were recorded for this clone. The V gene is TRBV5-1, the J gene TRBJ2-6, with 7 bases lining up with TRBD1. Germline CDR1 is SGHRS and CDR2 is YFSETQ. The V gene end was trimmed by 1 base and the J gene end by 2 bases; junction bases not matched to a gene: 6. The CDR3 totals 17 residues. As DNA, the CDR3 is TGCGCCAGCAGCTTGACAGGGGACGTTACTGGGGCCAACGTCCTGACTTTC. Translating gives CASSLTGDVTGANVLTF.

J is TRBJ2-1 and V is TRBV5-1; possible D gene TRBD1, 5 bases. Looked up from germline, CDR1 is SGHRS and CDR2 is YFSETQ. The V gene lost 0 bases and the J gene lost 0 bases, with 7 bases spanning the gap. The CDR3 has 15 amino acids. For the CDR3, the DNA is TGCGCCAGCAGCTTGGAGGGGCGCTCCTACAATGAGCAGTTCTTC. Protein: CASSLEGRSYNEQFF.

This chain joins TRBV18 and TRBJ1-4; a weak D match, TRBD1 (6 bases). CDR1 is KGHSH and CDR2 is LQKENI in the germline V gene. V was shortened by 5 bases and J by 7 bases, with 11 bases between the two germline ends. The CDR3 is 13 residues long. The CDR3 bases are TGTGCCAGCTCAGGACCGGACAGTGAAAAACTGTTTTTT. Encoded protein: CASSGPDSEKLFF.

The chain uses TRBV6-5 and TRBJ1-2; 8 bases map to TRBD1. V lost 5 bases to trimming and J lost 4 bases; unmatched junction nucleotides: 9. Germline V gene sequence: CDR1 MNHEY, CDR2 SVGAGI. The CDR3 extends over 15 amino acids. The CDR3 DNA follows: TGTGCCAGCAGTAAACTCGGACAGGGCGGCTATGGCTACACCTTC. It is translated as CASSKLGQGGYGYTF.

The rearrangement joins TRBV28 to TRBJ1-4, with D perhaps matching TRBD1 (5 bases). Trimming left V 4 bases short and J 8 bases short, with 11 bases between. Germline V gene lookup returns CDR1 MDHEN and CDR2 SYDVKM. The CDR3 extends over 13 amino acids. The CDR3 DNA sequence: TGTGCCAGCAGTTCCGGGACTAGCGAAAAACTGTTTTTT. This gives the protein CASSSGTSEKLFF.

The chain employs TRBV2 and TRBJ1-6; no definite D call. Germline CDR1 reads SNHLY; CDR2 reads FYNNEI. The V end was cut by 3 bases, the J end by 0 bases, with 18 bases between. The CDR3 runs to 19 residues. In DNA, the CDR3 is TGTGCCAGCAGTGATGGAGGCAGAGACTGGAGCTCCTATAATTCACCCCTCCACTTT. Translating it yields CASSDGGRDWSSYNSPLHF.

The chain recombines TRBV19 with TRBJ2-7; 9 bases are a match to TRBD2. Germline V gene lookup returns CDR1 LNHDA and CDR2 SQIVND (reference sequence). The CDR3 has 17 residues. The J segment lost 1 base and the V segment lost 4 bases, leaving 11 bases of the junction unmatched. As DNA, the CDR3 is TGTGCCAGTAGTAGGGGGGAGCCTGGACTAGCGTCCTACGAGCAGTACTTC. Translation gives CASSRGEPGLASYEQYF.

The chain is built from TRBV5-1 and TRBJ1-1; TRBD1 matches 7 bases. Germline lookup yields CDR1 SGHRS and CDR2 YFSETQ. Germline trimming cut 7 bases from V and 1 base from J; bases unmatched to any gene: 7. The CDR3 contains 14 residues. In nucleotides, the CDR3 is TGCGCCAGCCGGACGGGGACAGAGAACACTGAAGCTTTCTTT. Translation: CASRTGTENTEAFF.

This clone was observed many times. This chain links TRBV7-7 with TRBJ2-1, with D maybe TRBD1 (5 bases). V was cut by 3 bases and J by 0 bases, with 9 bases left in between. Per germline, CDR1 SSHAT and CDR2 FNYEAQ (reference sequence). The CDR3 is 15 residues long. Written as DNA, the CDR3 is TGTGCCAGCAGCTTTGGGGCGAGCTCCTACAATGAGCAGTTCTTC. Translating gives CASSFGASSYNEQFF.

The rearrangement joins TRBV10-2 to TRBJ1-1, with 8 positions matching TRBD1. CDR1 WSHSY and CDR2 SAAADI come from the germline V gene. This CDR3 has 13 residues. Losses at the gene ends were 4 bases for V and 6 bases for J; bases not matched to a gene: 4. The CDR3 is CASSGQGIAEAFF. The CDR3 DNA is TGCGCCAGCAGTGGACAGGGGATTGCTGAAGCTTTCTTT.